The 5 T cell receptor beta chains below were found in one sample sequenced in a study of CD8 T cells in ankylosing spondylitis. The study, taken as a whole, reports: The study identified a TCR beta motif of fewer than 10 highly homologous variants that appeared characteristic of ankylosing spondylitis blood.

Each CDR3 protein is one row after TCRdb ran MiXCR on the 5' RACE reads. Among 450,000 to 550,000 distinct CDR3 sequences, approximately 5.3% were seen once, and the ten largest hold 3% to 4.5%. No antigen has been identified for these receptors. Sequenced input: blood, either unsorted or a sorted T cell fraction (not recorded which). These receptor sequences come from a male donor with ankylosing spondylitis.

CDR3 sequence (DNA): TGTGCCAGCAGCTTAGCCGGGACAGGGACCGGCTACACCTTC. It is translated as CASSLAGTGTGYTF. This chain links TRBV7-2 with TRBJ1-2; 9 nucleotides agree with TRBD1. The CDR3 length is 14 residues. With 0 bases clipped from V and 8 bases from J, the junction kept 4 bases outside the gene matches. The V gene's germline CDR1 is SGHTA and CDR2 FQGNSA.

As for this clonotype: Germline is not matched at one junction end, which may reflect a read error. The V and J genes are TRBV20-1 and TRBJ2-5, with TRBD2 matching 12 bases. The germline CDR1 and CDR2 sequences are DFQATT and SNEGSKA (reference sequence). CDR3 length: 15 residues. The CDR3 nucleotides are TGCAGTGCTACTGTTTACCCTAGCGGGGGGGCCGGTTCGTTTTTC. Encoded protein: CSATVYPSGGAGSFF.

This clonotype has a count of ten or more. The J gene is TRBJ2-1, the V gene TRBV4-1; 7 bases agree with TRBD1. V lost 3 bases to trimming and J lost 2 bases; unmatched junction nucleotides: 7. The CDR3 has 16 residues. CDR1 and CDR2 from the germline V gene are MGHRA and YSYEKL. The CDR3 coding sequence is TGCGCCAGCAGCCAGGTTGAGACAGGGACCTACAATGAGCAGTTCTTC. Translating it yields CASSQVETGTYNEQFF.

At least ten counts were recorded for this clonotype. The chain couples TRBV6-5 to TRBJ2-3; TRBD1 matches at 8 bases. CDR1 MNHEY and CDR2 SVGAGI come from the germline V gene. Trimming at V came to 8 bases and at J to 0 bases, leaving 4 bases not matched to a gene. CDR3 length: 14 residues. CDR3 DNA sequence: TGTGCCAGCGGCTACAGGGGGAGCACAGATACGCAGTATTTT. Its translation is CASGYRGSTDTQYF.

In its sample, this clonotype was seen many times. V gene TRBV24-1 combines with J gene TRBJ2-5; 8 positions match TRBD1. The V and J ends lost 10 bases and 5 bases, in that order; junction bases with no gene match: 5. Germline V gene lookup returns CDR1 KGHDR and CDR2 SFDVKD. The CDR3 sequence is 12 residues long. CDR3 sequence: CATGQGVETQYF. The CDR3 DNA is TGTGCCACTGGACAGGGAGTGGAGACCCAGTACTTC.